The clone carrying this T cell receptor beta chain was observed many times. This CDR3 spans 12 amino acids. Per germline, CDR1 SGDLS and CDR2 YYNGEE. V was pared by 2 bases and J by 6 bases, with 8 bases between. The data stem from a study of T cells in Graves' hyperthyroidism and ophthalmopathy. Template material for amplifying TCR beta CDR3 regions consisted of RNA transcripts. Primed by the HTBI set, a first-round RT-PCR was run on the TCR CDR3. TCRdb reprocessed the multiplex PCR reads via MiXCR and lists one record per CDR3 protein. The sample includes roughly 700,000 distinct CDR3 sequences, about a third of them seen just once. Graves' hyperthyroidism was deemed stable given no ophthalmopathy progression within 18 months.

Specimen: blood. The sequence was obtained from a woman aged 35 to 49 with Graves' hyperthyroidism. The chain combines TRBV9 with TRBJ1-1; D is uncertain. CDR3 in DNA: TGTGCCAGCAGCGTGGGCGCTTCTGAAGCTTTCTTT. Amino acids: CASSVGASEAFF.